This T cell receptor beta chain was identified in a study of OX40 agonist ivuxolimab in advanced cancers. On this clone: Its specificity is unknown.

V lost 4 bases and J lost 10, with 10 bases in between. Per germline, CDR1 MNHEY and CDR2 SVGAGI. This CDR3 comprises 11 residues. Patients with a history of autoimmune disease or on systemic immunosuppression were excluded. Here immunoSEQ multiplex PCR was the method, and the copy in TCRdb shows in-frame clones only, minus some. This repertoire shows 90,000 or so clones, around 87% found once; its top ten account for about 4%. Study observations and caveats: It was not determined which antigens were specifically recognized by the peripheral T cells that had undergone clonal expansion. CD4+ T cells averaged fewer expanded clones than CD8+ T cells.

The sequences come from CD4+ or CD8+ T cells sorted from blood, collected in a trial of the OX40 agonist ivuxolimab. The source is an adult with an advanced solid tumor such as melanoma, head and neck, liver or kidney cancer. The V gene is TRBV6-5, the J gene TRBJ1-1; D is undetermined. The CDR3 is CASSSAFGAFF. CDR3 sequence (DNA): TGTGCCAGCAGTTCAGCCTTTGGAGCTTTCTTT.